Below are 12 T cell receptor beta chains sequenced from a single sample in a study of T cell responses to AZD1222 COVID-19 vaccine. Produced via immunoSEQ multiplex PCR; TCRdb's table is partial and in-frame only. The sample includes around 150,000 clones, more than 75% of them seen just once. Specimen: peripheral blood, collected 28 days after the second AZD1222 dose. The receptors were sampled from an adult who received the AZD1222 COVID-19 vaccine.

CDR3 sequence (DNA): TGTGCCAGCAGCGCCCACAGCAGCGGCGGTCTCTATGGCTACACCTTC. Translating gives CASSAHSSGGLYGYTF. The rearrangement links TRBV7-3 to TRBJ1-2; D unclear. Germline lookup yields CDR1 SGHTA and CDR2 FQGTGA. The CDR3 has 16 amino acids. V was cut by 5 bases and J by 4 bases, with 20 bases left in between.

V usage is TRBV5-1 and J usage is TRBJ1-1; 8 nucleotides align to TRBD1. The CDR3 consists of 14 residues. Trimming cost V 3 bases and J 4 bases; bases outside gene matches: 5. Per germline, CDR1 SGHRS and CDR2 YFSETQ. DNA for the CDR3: TGCGCCAGCAGCTGGGGCGGACAGGGCACTGAAGCTTTCTTT. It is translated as CASSWGGQGTEAFF.

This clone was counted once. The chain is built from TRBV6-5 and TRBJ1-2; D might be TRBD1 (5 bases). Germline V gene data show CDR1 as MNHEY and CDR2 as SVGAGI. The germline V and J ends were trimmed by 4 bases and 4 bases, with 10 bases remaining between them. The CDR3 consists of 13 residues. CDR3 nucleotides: TGTGCCAGCAGTTTGGGGACGGCCTATGGCTACACCTTC. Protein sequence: CASSLGTAYGYTF.

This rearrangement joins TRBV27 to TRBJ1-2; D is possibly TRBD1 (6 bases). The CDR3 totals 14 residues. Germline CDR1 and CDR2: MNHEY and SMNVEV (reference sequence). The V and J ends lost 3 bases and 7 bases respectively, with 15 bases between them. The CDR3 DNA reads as TGTGCCAGCAGTTTTGGAGGGGGTATAAGTGGCTACACCTTC. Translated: CASSFGGGISGYTF.

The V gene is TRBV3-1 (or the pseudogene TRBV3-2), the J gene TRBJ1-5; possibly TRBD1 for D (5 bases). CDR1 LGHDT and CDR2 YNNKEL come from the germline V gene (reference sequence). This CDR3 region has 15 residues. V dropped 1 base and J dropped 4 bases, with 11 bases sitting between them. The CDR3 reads CASSQGAGLNQPQHF. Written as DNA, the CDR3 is TGTGCCAGCAGCCAAGGGGCAGGGCTAAATCAGCCCCAGCATTTT.

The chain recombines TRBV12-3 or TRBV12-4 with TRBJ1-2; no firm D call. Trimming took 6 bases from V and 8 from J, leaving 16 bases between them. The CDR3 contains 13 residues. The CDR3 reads CASSLTPGNGYTF. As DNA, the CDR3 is TGTGCCAGCAGCTTAACCCCGGGGAACGGCTACACCTTC.

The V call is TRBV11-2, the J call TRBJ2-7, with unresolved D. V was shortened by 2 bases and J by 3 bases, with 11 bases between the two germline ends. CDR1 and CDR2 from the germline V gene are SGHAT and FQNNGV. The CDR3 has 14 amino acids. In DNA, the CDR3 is TGTGCCAGCAGCTTATTGGACGGATTCTACGAGCAGTACTTC. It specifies CASSLLDGFYEQYF.

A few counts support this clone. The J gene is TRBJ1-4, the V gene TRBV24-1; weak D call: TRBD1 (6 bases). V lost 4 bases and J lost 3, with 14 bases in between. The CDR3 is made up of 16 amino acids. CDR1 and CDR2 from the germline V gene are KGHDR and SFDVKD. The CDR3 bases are TGTGCCACCAGTGACCGAGGGGGACCGCCTAATGAAAAACTGTTTTTT. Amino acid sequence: CATSDRGGPPNEKLFF.

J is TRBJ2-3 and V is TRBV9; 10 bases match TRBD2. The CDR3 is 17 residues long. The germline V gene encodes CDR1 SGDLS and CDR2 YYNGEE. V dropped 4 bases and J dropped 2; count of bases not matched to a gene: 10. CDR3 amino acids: CASSQHWTSGDTDTQYF. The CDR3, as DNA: TGTGCCAGCAGCCAACATTGGACTAGCGGAGACACAGATACGCAGTATTTT.

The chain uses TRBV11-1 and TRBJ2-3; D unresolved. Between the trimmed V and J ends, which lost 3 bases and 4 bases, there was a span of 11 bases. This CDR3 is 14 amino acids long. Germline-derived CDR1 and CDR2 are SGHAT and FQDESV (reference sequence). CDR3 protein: CASSFRVGADTQYF. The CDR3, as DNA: TGTGCCAGCAGCTTCCGGGTTGGTGCAGATACGCAGTATTTT.

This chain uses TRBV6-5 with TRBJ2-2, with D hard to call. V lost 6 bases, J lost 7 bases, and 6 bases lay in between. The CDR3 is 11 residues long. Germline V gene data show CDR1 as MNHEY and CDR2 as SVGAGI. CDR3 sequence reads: CASSSNGELFF. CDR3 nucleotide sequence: TGTGCCAGCAGCAGTAACGGGGAGCTGTTTTTT.

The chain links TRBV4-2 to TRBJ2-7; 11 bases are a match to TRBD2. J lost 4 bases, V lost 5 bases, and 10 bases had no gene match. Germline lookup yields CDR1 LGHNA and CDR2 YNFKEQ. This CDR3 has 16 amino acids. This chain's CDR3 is CASSATLAGGRYEQYF. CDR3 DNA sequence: TGTGCCAGCAGCGCAACGCTAGCGGGGGGCCGGTACGAGCAGTACTTC.